This TCR beta chain originates from a study of regulatory T cells in long-lasting Graves disease. Germline assignment: CDR1 ENHRY and CDR2 SYGVKD. V was pared by 3 bases and J by 3 bases, with 5 bases between. The CDR3 spans 13 residues. Construction of TCR beta libraries relied on iRepertoire HTBI primers and on Arm-PCR targeting CDR3 regions. TCRdb recomputed calls from the multiplex PCR reads with MiXCR, one row per CDR3 protein. Altogether over 500,000 distinct CDR3 sequences are present, roughly 15% being singletons, with the ten largest covering roughly 18%. Specified time point: newly diagnosed GD, antithyroid drugs for less than 3 months. From RNA extracted from PBMCs, the TCR library was made. The sample also formed part of further work on T cells in Graves' hyperthyroidism and ophthalmopathy. From that report: When ophthalmopathy did not progress within 18 months, Graves' hyperthyroidism was considered stable. A set of HTBI primers served as the primers for a first-round RT-PCR of the TCR CDR3.

V usage is TRBV10-3 and J usage is TRBJ1-4; D gene unclear. The sequences come from peripheral blood mononuclear cells (PBMCs), collected at new diagnosis, from a patient treated with antithyroid drugs. This clonotype was obtained from a woman under 40 with Graves disease. The CDR3 bases are TGTGCCATCAGTGATGGGCCTAATGAAAAACTGTTTTTT. Its protein is CAISDGPNEKLFF.